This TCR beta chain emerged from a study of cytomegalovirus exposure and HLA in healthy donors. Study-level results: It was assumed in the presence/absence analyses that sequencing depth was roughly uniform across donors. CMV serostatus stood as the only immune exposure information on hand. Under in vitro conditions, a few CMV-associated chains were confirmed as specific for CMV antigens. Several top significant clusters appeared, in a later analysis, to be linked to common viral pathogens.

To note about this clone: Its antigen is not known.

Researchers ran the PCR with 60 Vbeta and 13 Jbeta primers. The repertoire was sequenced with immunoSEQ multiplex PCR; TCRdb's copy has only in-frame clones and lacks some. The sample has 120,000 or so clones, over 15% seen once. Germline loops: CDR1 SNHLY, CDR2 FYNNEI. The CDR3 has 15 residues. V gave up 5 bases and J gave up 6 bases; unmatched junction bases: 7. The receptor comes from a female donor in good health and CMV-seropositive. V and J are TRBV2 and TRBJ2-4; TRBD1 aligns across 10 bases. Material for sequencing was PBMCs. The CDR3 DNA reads TGTGCCAGCAGTCCCGACAGGGGGCACGGAAACATTCAGTACTTC. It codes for CASSPDRGHGNIQYF.